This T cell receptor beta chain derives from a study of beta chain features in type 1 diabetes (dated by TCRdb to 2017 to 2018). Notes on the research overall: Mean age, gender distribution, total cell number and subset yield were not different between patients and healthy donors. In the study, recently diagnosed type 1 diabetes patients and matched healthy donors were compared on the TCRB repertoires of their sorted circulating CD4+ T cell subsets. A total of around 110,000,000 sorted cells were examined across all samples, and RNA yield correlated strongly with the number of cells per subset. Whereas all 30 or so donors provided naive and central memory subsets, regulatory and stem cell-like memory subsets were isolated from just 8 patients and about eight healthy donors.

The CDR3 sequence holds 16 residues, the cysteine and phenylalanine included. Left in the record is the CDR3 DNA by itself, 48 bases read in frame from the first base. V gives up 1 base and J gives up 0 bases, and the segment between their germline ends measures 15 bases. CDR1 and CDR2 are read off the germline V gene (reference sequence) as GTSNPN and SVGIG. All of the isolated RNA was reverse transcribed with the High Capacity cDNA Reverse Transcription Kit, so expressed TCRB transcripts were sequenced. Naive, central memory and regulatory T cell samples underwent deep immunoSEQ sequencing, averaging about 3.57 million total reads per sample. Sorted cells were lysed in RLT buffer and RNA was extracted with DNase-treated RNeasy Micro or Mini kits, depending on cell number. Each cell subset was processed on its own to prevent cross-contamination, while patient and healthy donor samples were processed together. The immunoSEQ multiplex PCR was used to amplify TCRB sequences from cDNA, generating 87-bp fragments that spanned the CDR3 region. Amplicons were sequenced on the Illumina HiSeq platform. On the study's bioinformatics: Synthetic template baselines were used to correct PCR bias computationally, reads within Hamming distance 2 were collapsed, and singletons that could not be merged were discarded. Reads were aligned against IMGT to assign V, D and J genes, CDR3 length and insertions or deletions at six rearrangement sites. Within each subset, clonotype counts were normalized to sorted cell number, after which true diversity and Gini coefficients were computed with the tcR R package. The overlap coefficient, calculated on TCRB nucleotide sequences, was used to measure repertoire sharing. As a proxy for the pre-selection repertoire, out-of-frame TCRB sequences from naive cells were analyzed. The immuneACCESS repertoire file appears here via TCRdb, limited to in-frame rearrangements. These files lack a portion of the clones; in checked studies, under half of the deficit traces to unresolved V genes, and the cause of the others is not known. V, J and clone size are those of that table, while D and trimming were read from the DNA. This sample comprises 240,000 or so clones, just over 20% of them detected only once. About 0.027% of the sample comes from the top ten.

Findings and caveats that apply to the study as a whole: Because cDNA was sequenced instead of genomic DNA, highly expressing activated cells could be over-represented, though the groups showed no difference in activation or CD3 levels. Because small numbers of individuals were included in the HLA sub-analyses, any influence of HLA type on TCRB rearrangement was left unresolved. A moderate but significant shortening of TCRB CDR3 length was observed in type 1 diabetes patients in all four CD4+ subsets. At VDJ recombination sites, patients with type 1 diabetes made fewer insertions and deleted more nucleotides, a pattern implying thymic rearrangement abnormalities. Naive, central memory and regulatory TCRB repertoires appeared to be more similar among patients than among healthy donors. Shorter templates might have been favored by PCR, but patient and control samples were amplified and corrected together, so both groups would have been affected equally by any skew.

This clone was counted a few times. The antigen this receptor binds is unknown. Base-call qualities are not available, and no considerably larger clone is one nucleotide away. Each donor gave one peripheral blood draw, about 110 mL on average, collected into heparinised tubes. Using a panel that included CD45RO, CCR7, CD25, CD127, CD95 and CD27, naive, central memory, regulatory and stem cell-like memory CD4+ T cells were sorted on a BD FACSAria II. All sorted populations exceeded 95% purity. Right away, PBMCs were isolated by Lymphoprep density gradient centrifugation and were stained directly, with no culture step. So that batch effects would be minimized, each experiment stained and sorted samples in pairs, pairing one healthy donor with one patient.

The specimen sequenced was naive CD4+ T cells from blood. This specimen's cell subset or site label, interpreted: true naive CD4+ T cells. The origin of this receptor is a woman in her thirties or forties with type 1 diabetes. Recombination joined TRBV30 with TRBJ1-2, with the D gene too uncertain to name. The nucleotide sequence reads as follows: TGTGCCTGGAGTGAAGGCACCGGACTCCCTAACTATGGCTACACCTTC. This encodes CAWSEGTGLPNYGYTF.